A selection of T cell receptor beta chains follows, all from one sample in a study of shared clonotypes between healthy human individuals. Sequencing used immunoSEQ multiplex PCR; TCRdb keeps in-frame clones, though not all of them. The sample has about 700,000 clones, 92% seen once. Input material: naive CD8+ T cells sorted from blood. These receptors were collected from a young man in good health. CDR3s include the opening cysteine and the closing phenylalanine or tryptophan. D genes are given only for firm matches. Not every row has a clone size; where given, it reads once, few, many or a size class.

NA	TRBV7-9	NA	TRBJ1-2	CASSLYDGYTF	TGTGCCAGCAGCTTATACGATGGCTACACCTTC
NA	TRBV6-1	NA	TRBJ2-7	CASRRTVISYEQYF	TGTGCCAGCAGAAGGACAGTCATCTCCTACGAGCAGTACTTC
NA	TRBV29-1	NA	TRBJ2-2	CSVEGGAGRYAGELFF	TGCAGCGTTGAAGGGGGGGCGGGACGGTACGCCGGGGAGCTGTTTTTT
NA	TRBV6-5	NA	TRBJ1-1	CASIQSWGAFF	TGTGCCAGCATCCAATCTTGGGGAGCTTTCTTT
NA	TRBV6-4	NA	TRBJ2-3	CASSGGNSSTDTQYF	TGTGCCAGCAGTGGGGGAAATTCTAGCACAGATACGCAGTATTTT
NA	TRBV4-1	NA	TRBJ2-7	CASSQLLQPTYEQYF	TGCGCCAGCAGCCAACTTTTACAACCCACCTACGAGCAGTACTTC
NA	TRBV2	once	TRBJ1-5	CASREGGTGNQPQHF	TGTGCCAGCAGGGAGGGGGGGACGGGTAATCAGCCCCAGCATTTT
TRBD1	TRBV9	NA	TRBJ1-2	CASSDYTGGYNYGYTF	TGTGCCAGCAGCGATTATACAGGGGGCTATAACTATGGCTACACCTTC
NA	TRBV27	NA	TRBJ2-7	CASSFGRGEIYEQYF	TGTGCCAGCAGTTTTGGCAGGGGAGAAATCTACGAGCAGTACTTC
NA	TRBV4-1	NA	TRBJ2-1	CASSQGIMVNEQFF	TGCGCCAGCAGCCAAGGCATCATGGTCAATGAGCAGTTCTTC
NA	TRBV27	NA	TRBJ1-5	CASSPRSDKNQPQHF	TGTGCCAGCAGTCCCCGATCCGACAAGAATCAGCCCCAGCATTTT
NA	TRBV6-1	few	TRBJ1-1	CASRKALNTEAFF	TGTGCCAGCAGAAAGGCCTTGAACACTGAAGCTTTCTTT
NA	TRBV9	once	TRBJ1-4	CASTPGGDEKLFF	TGTGCCAGCACCCCTGGGGGGGATGAAAAACTGTTTTTT
NA	TRBV7-9	NA	TRBJ2-7	CASSFVAQTEEEQYF	TGTGCCAGCAGCTTCGTGGCCCAAACCGAGGAAGAGCAGTACTTC
NA	TRBV19	NA	TRBJ1-5	CASSPEGGGPRNQPQHF	TGTGCCAGTAGTCCCGAAGGAGGGGGACCCCGAAATCAGCCCCAGCATTTT
NA	TRBV5-6	NA	TRBJ2-5	CASSLAPGRGGETQYF	TGTGCCAGCAGCTTGGCCCCCGGGAGAGGGGGAGAGACCCAGTACTTC
TRBD2	TRBV27	NA	TRBJ2-2	CASSFFGVAGATGELFF	TGTGCCAGCAGTTTCTTTGGGGTAGCGGGAGCCACCGGGGAGCTGTTTTTT
TRBD2	TRBV7-6	NA	TRBJ2-7	CASSLEHGLAGAYEQYF	TGTGCCAGCAGCTTAGAACATGGACTAGCGGGAGCCTACGAGCAGTACTTC
NA	TRBV27	few	TRBJ2-2	CASSLVNTGELFF	TGTGCCAGCAGTTTAGTGAACACCGGGGAGCTGTTTTTT
NA	TRBV6-1	NA	TRBJ1-5	CASTMDWEPQHF	TGTGCCAGCACCATGGACTGGGAGCCCCAGCATTTT
TRBD1	TRBV5-8	NA	TRBJ1-2	CASSLGQGVHGYTF	TGTGCCAGCAGCTTGGGGCAGGGGGTTCATGGCTACACCTTC
TRBD1	TRBV13	NA	TRBJ2-7	CASSLGGQGASYEQYF	TGTGCCAGCAGCTTAGGCGGGCAGGGGGCTTCCTACGAGCAGTACTTC
TRBD2	TRBV29-1	NA	TRBJ2-5	CSVVNLAGVGTQYF	TGCAGCGTTGTGAACCTAGCGGGAGTCGGGACCCAGTACTTC
TRBD2	TRBV9	NA	TRBJ2-1	CASSVGVAGSYNEQFF	TGTGCCAGCAGCGTAGGCGTAGCGGGATCCTACAATGAGCAGTTCTTC
TRBD2	TRBV4-1	NA	TRBJ2-7	CASSIGLAGAYEQYF	TGCGCCAGCAGCATAGGACTAGCGGGTGCCTACGAGCAGTACTTC
TRBD2	TRBV4-2	NA	TRBJ2-7	CASSLGTSSYEQYF	TGTGCCAGCAGCTTGGGGACTAGCTCCTACGAGCAGTACTTC
NA	TRBV7-2	NA	TRBJ2-7	CASSLPLSSSYEQYF	TGTGCCAGCAGCTTACCCCTGTCGAGCTCCTACGAGCAGTACTTC
NA	TRBV11-1	once	TRBJ2-2	CAVNTFANTGELFF	TGTGCCGTTAACACCTTCGCGAACACCGGGGAGCTGTTTTTT
TRBD2	TRBV5-1	NA	TRBJ2-7	CASSLVRGAIDEQYF	TGCGCCAGCAGCTTGGTGCGGGGGGCTATCGACGAGCAGTACTTC
TRBD1	TRBV5-1	NA	TRBJ2-3	CASSYVEGQRLRTDTQYF	TGCGCCAGCAGCTACGTCGAGGGACAGCGACTCCGCACAGATACGCAGTATTTT
NA	TRBV6-1	NA	TRBJ2-3	CASHGGMSTDTQYF	TGTGCCAGCCACGGCGGGATGAGCACAGATACGCAGTATTTT
NA	TRBV29-1	NA	TRBJ1-4	CSVGRTTNEKLFF	TGCAGCGTGGGAAGAACAACTAATGAAAAACTGTTTTTT
NA	TRBV5-6	NA	TRBJ2-3	CASSFGDTQYF	TGTGCCAGCAGCTTCGGAGATACGCAGTATTTT
NA	TRBV7-9	NA	TRBJ2-5	CASSQLGVGETQYF	TGTGCCAGCAGCCAACTTGGGGTTGGGGAGACCCAGTACTTC
NA	TRBV2	NA	TRBJ2-5	CASLEVRDETQYF	TGTGCCAGCTTGGAGGTAAGGGACGAGACCCAGTACTTC
NA	TRBV27	NA	TRBJ2-2	CASKSGEETGELFF	TGTGCCAGCAAAAGTGGGGAGGAAACCGGGGAGCTGTTTTTT
NA	TRBV11-2	NA	TRBJ1-6	CASSFFEDSPLHF	TGTGCCAGCAGCTTTTTCGAGGATTCACCCCTCCACTTT
TRBD1	TRBV19	NA	TRBJ1-2	CASSRPPGQEYGYTF	TGTGCCAGTAGTAGGCCACCGGGACAGGAGTATGGCTACACCTTC
NA	TRBV6-6	NA	TRBJ2-5	CASREGLSLLETQYF	TGTGCCAGCCGAGAGGGGCTGAGCTTATTGGAGACCCAGTACTTC
TRBD2	TRBV28	many	TRBJ2-7	CASSGGGPYEQYF	TGTGCCAGCAGTGGGGGGGGACCCTACGAGCAGTACTTC
TRBD1	TRBV4-1	once	TRBJ1-5	CASSQIKGAGQPQHF	TGCGCCAGCAGCCAAATTAAGGGGGCAGGTCAGCCCCAGCATTTT
NA	TRBV18	NA	TRBJ2-7	CASSPPVYEQYF	TGTGCCAGCTCACCACCGGTCTACGAGCAGTACTTC
NA	TRBV5-1	NA	TRBJ2-7	CASSLGQGVPYEQYF	TGCGCCAGCAGCTTGGGTCAAGGGGTTCCCTACGAGCAGTACTTC
TRBD2	TRBV7-2	NA	TRBJ2-1	CASSRLAGGPNEQFF	TGTGCCAGCAGCAGACTAGCGGGAGGGCCCAATGAGCAGTTCTTC
NA	TRBV27	NA	TRBJ1-5	CASSSTGFGPQHF	TGTGCCAGCAGTTCCACAGGGTTCGGGCCCCAGCATTTT
NA	TRBV4-1	NA	TRBJ1-1	CASSQVTGLNTEAFF	TGCGCCAGCAGCCAAGTGACGGGCCTGAACACTGAAGCTTTCTTT
NA	TRBV4-3	NA	TRBJ1-4	CASSPGTREKLFF	TGCGCCAGCAGCCCGGGGACTAGGGAAAAACTGTTTTTT
NA	TRBV14	NA	TRBJ2-1	CASRKDSYNEQFF	TGTGCCAGCAGGAAGGACTCCTACAATGAGCAGTTCTTC
TRBD2	TRBV4-1	once	TRBJ2-7	CASSPFSGSSYEQYF	TGCGCCAGCAGCCCGTTTAGCGGGAGCTCCTACGAGCAGTACTTC
NA	TRBV19	NA	TRBJ2-1	CASRMGGISHEQFF	TGTGCCAGTAGGATGGGCGGGATCTCCCATGAGCAGTTCTTC